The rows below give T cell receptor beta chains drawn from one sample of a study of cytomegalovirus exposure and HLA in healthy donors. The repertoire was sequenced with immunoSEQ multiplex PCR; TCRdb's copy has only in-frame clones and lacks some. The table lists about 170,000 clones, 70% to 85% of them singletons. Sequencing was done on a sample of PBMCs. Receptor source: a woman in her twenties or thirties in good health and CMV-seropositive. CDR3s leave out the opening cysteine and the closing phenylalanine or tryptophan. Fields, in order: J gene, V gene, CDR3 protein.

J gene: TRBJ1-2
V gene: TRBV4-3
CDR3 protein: ASSQDANQGADGYT

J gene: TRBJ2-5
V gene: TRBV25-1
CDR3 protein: ASSELGTGGFLETQY

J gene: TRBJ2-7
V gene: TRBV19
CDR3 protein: ASSIDRASGQPAATYEQY

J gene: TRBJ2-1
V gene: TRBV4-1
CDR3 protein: ASSQASSGTSVYNEQF

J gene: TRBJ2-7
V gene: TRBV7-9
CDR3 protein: ASSSAISGRSHEQY

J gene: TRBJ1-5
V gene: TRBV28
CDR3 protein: ASRRGRNSNQPQH

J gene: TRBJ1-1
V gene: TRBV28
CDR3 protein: ASTSPREGDTEAF

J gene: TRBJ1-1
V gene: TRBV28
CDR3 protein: ASSEGGGLGMNTEAF

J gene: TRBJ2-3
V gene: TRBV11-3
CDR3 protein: ASSLDGGRASSTDTQY

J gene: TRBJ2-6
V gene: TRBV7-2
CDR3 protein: ASSLDTVGGSTGANVLT

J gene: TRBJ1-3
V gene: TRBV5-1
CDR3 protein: ASSLVQGTPGNTIY

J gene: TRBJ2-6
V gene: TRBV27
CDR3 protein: ASRPPGVGANVLT

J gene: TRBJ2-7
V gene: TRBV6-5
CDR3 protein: ASSSPFVSYEQY

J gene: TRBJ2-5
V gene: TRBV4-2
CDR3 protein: ASSQGFGETQY

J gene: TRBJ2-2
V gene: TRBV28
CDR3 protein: ASSFMSGELF

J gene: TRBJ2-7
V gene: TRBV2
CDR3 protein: ASSATSGSIYEQY

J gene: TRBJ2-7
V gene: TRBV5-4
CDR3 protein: ASSPSVTGYLTYEQY

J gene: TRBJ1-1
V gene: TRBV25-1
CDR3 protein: ASIGVLAEAF

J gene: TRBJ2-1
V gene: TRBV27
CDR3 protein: ASSLSGVYNEQF

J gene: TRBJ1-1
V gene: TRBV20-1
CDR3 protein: SARDIGAF

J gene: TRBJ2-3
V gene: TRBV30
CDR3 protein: AWAVGYGGDTQY

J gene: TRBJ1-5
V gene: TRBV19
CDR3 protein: ASSRDRDQPQH

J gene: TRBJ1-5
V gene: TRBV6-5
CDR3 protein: ASSQPNGGPQH

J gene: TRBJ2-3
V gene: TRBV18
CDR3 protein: ASALGSRADTQY

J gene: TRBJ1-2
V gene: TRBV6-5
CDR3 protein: ASSQDSGGYT

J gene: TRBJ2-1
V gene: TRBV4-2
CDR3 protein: ASSQVAIRASGRADEQF

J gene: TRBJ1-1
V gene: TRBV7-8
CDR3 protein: ASSSVGGMNTEAF

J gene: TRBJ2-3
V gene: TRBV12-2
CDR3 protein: ASRLLRSMDTQY

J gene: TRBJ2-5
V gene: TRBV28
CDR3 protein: ASSQGTETQY

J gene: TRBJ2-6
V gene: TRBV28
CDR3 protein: ASSIRTGAKSGANVLT

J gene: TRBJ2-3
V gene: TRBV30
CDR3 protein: AWTPLTDTQY

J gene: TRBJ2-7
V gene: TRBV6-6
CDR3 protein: ASRSGLAGPSYEQY

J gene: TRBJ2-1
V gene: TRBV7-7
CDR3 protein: ASSPGLAGGHDNEQF